A single T cell receptor (beta chain) is shown here with its context. Its antigen remains unknown. Here immunoSEQ multiplex PCR was the method, and the copy in TCRdb shows in-frame clones only, minus some. The table records 55,000 to 80,000 clones, approximately 88% of them present only once. The entry originates in a study of OX40 agonist ivuxolimab in advanced cancers. Study results and limitations: By week 6 at 0.1 to 3.0 mg/kg, blood CD4+ and CD8+ T cells had expanded clonally.

The receptor was derived from an adult with an advanced solid tumor such as melanoma, head and neck, liver or kidney cancer. The sequencing here drew on CD4+ or CD8+ T cells sorted from blood, taken in a trial of the OX40 agonist ivuxolimab.

The CDR3 DNA reads as TGTGCCAGCAGGGGTACAGGGAACTACGAGCAGTACTTC. It translates to CASRGTGNYEQYF. The chain is built from TRBV2 and TRBJ2-7; TRBD1 is a possible D gene (6 bases). The CDR3 has 13 amino acids. V dropped 6 bases and J dropped 3 bases, with 12 bases sitting between them. The V gene's germline CDR1 is SNHLY and CDR2 FYNNEI.